The rows below give T cell receptor beta chains drawn from one sample of a study of graft-versus-host responses after intestinal transplantation. Assay used: immunoSEQ multiplex PCR; TCRdb lists only in-frame clones, some missing. Here the sample spans roughly 15,000 clones, roughly two fifths being singletons. The sequenced sample was alloreactive CD8+ T cells from a mixed lymphocyte reaction culture, obtained before intestinal transplant. The source is a human patient who received an intestinal transplant. Both conserved end residues are part of each CDR3. Each record gives: V gene, J gene, D gene, clone size, CDR3 protein, CDR3 DNA. D genes are given only for firm matches. Clone size is stated in some rows and not others, as once, few, many or a class when expanded.

TRBV28,TRBJ2-7,NA,NA,CASRDYYEQYF,TGTGCCAGCAGGGACTATTACGAGCAGTACTTC
TRBV9,TRBJ2-3,NA,once,CASSVDGPLLSTDTQYF,TGTGCCAGCAGCGTAGATGGGCCTCTTCTTAGCACAGATACGCAGTATTTT
TRBV6-1,TRBJ2-2,NA,few,CASSEDGRSMGKAGELFF,TGTGCCAGCAGTGAAGATGGGAGAAGCATGGGGAAGGCCGGGGAGCTGTTTTTT
TRBV6-5,TRBJ2-1,NA,few,CASSYSAGNEQFF,TGTGCCAGCAGTTACTCGGCCGGGAATGAGCAGTTCTTC
TRBV2,TRBJ2-7,NA,few,CASSKNMAYEQYF,TGTGCCAGCAGCAAGAATATGGCATACGAGCAGTACTTC
TRBV6-5,TRBJ1-1,NA,NA,CASSYSRAGVAFF,TGTGCCAGCAGTTACTCGAGGGCCGGGGTGGCTTTCTTT
TRBV29-1,TRBJ2-1,NA,few,CSVEVMWGGSYNEQFF,TGCAGCGTTGAGGTAATGTGGGGCGGCTCCTACAATGAGCAGTTCTTC
TRBV6-1,TRBJ2-7,NA,medium-sized,CASSVRQPYEQYF,TGTGCCAGCAGTGTCCGACAGCCCTACGAGCAGTACTTC
TRBV30,TRBJ2-7,NA,NA,CAGRDTLYEQYF,TGTGCCGGCCGGGACACCCTCTACGAGCAGTACTTC
TRBV19,TRBJ2-3,TRBD2,few,CASTLAGSTDTQYF,TGTGCCAGTACCCTAGCGGGTAGCACAGATACGCAGTATTTT
TRBV4-1,TRBJ2-3,NA,few,CASSPGVTSTQYF,TGCGCCAGCAGCCCGGGGGTAACTTCCACGCAGTATTTT
TRBV5-5,TRBJ2-7,TRBD1,few,CASSLDRDRGHYYEQYF,TGCGCCAGCAGCCTGGACCGGGACAGGGGCCACTACTACGAGCAGTACTTC
TRBV4-2,TRBJ2-7,TRBD1,medium-sized,CASSPRDSSYEQYF,TGTGCCAGCAGCCCCCGGGACAGCTCCTACGAGCAGTACTTC
TRBV7-9,TRBJ2-7,TRBD1,NA,CASSVTGTGAEQYF,TGTGCCAGCAGCGTAACCGGGACAGGGGCCGAGCAGTACTTC
TRBV9,TRBJ2-7,NA,NA,CASSEGGDSYEQYF,TGTGCCAGCAGCGAAGGGGGGGATTCCTACGAGCAGTACTTC
TRBV30,TRBJ1-2,NA,medium-sized,CAWSVLQLGGYTF,TGTGCCTGGAGTGTATTACAGCTGGGTGGCTACACCTTC
TRBV30,TRBJ1-5,TRBD1,NA,CAWSAGTGGDQPQHF,TGTGCCTGGAGTGCCGGGACAGGGGGCGATCAGCCCCAGCATTTT
TRBV28,TRBJ2-7,NA,medium-sized,CASSLSGVGYEQYF,TGTGCCAGCAGTTTGTCGGGAGTTGGCTACGAGCAGTACTTC
TRBV7-6,TRBJ2-3,NA,NA,CASSLADTYTQYF,TGTGCCAGCAGCTTAGCGGACACATATACGCAGTATTTT
TRBV30,TRBJ1-2,TRBD1,few,CAWSVTGGYGYTF,TGTGCCTGGAGTGTCACAGGGGGGTATGGCTACACCTTC
TRBV6-5,TRBJ2-7,TRBD1,NA,CASSEGRGTYEQYF,TGTGCCAGCAGTGAAGGCAGGGGGACCTACGAGCAGTACTTC
TRBV4-1,TRBJ1-1,NA,NA,CASSQEPLRDTEAFF,TGCGCCAGCAGCCAAGAACCTCTCCGGGACACTGAAGCTTTCTTT
TRBV4-2,TRBJ2-7,NA,NA,CASSQTGGSYEQYF,TGTGCCAGCAGCCAGACGGGTGGCTCCTACGAGCAGTACTTC
TRBV10-2,TRBJ1-3,NA,medium-sized,CASSGQAQGSGNTIYF,TGCGCCAGCAGTGGACAGGCCCAGGGCTCTGGAAACACCATATATTTT
TRBV5-4,TRBJ2-3,NA,once,CASSLYGGPRSTDTQYF,TGTGCCAGCAGCTTGTACGGGGGGCCCCGTAGCACAGATACGCAGTATTTT
TRBV27,TRBJ1-5,TRBD1,NA,CASSLTGGNQPQHF,TGTGCCAGCAGTTTGACAGGGGGCAATCAGCCCCAGCATTTT
TRBV2,TRBJ1-3,TRBD1,NA,CASSDRGQGNTIYF,TGTGCCAGCAGTGACAGGGGGCAAGGAAACACCATATATTTT
TRBV28,TRBJ1-5,TRBD1,NA,CASSQQGTQPQHF,TGTGCCAGCAGTCAACAGGGGACTCAGCCCCAGCATTTT
TRBV5-4,TRBJ2-5,NA,NA,CASSLEGQRLGMTQYF,TGTGCCAGCAGCTTGGAAGGACAAAGACTAGGGATGACCCAGTACTTC
TRBV9,TRBJ2-7,NA,few,CASSVAGANYEQYF,TGTGCCAGCAGCGTAGCAGGGGCGAACTACGAGCAGTACTTC
TRBV2,TRBJ1-2,NA,few,CASKSVAGNYGYTF,TGTGCCAGCAAAAGTGTAGCCGGGAACTATGGCTACACCTTC
TRBV7-8,TRBJ2-7,NA,NA,CASSLRGTYEQYF,TGTGCCAGCAGCCTTAGGGGGACCTACGAGCAGTACTTC
TRBV27,TRBJ2-3,NA,NA,CASSPQGTYTDTQYF,TGTGCCAGCAGTCCCCAGGGGACGTACACAGATACGCAGTATTTT
TRBV2,TRBJ2-2,NA,NA,CASQLATGELFF,TGTGCCAGCCAACTAGCAACCGGGGAGCTGTTTTTT
TRBV29-1,TRBJ2-5,TRBD2,few,CSVPNSGRAGETQYF,TGCAGCGTCCCGAATAGCGGGAGGGCCGGGGAGACCCAGTACTTC
TRBV4-1,TRBJ2-1,NA,NA,CASSPADLGLEQFF,TGCGCCAGCAGCCCAGCGGACCTAGGGCTTGAGCAGTTCTTC
TRBV9,TRBJ2-2,NA,NA,CASSGITGGGFAGELFF,TGTGCCAGCAGCGGAATAACAGGGGGGGGCTTTGCCGGGGAGCTGTTTTTT
TRBV4-1,TRBJ2-5,TRBD2,NA,CASSPPLADQETQYF,TGCGCCAGCAGCCCCCCCCTAGCGGACCAAGAGACCCAGTACTTC
TRBV21-1,TRBJ1-5,NA,few,CASSKGGKQPQHF,TGTGCCAGCAGCAAAGGAGGAAAACAGCCCCAGCATTTT
TRBV6-5,TRBJ1-5,NA,NA,CASSPYSNQPQHF,TGTGCCAGCAGCCCCTATAGCAATCAGCCCCAGCATTTT
TRBV7-9,TRBJ1-2,NA,NA,CASSSDRDGYTF,TGTGCCAGCAGCTCGGACAGAGATGGCTACACCTTC
TRBV2,TRBJ2-7,NA,few,CASLGSGAYEQYF,TGTGCCAGCTTGGGGTCCGGGGCCTACGAGCAGTACTTC
TRBV7-6,TRBJ1-1,NA,NA,CASSFVGQSDTEAFF,TGTGCCAGCAGCTTCGTCGGACAATCGGACACTGAAGCTTTCTTT
TRBV28,TRBJ2-7,NA,few,CASSSPTGFGDEQYF,TGTGCCAGCAGCAGCCCGACAGGTTTTGGAGACGAGCAGTACTTC
TRBV5-1,TRBJ2-7,NA,NA,CASSWGDSHYEQYF,TGCGCCAGCAGCTGGGGGGACAGCCACTACGAGCAGTACTTC
TRBV7-2,TRBJ2-3,TRBD2,NA,CASSLEVAGVSTDTQYF,TGTGCCAGCAGCTTAGAGGTAGCGGGGGTAAGCACAGATACGCAGTATTTT
TRBV4-3,TRBJ1-2,NA,NA,CASSQARGYGYTF,TGCGCCAGCAGCCAAGCCCGAGGCTATGGCTACACCTTC
TRBV7-2,TRBJ2-1,TRBD2,NA,CASSLTGGINEQFF,TGTGCCAGCAGCTTAACGGGGGGGATCAATGAGCAGTTCTTC
TRBV9,TRBJ2-7,TRBD1,NA,CASSPGQSTYEQYF,TGTGCCAGCAGCCCGGGACAGAGTACCTACGAGCAGTACTTC
TRBV4-3,TRBJ2-7,TRBD1,few,CASSQDTGTGAYEQYF,TGCGCCAGCAGCCAAGACACCGGGACAGGGGCGTACGAGCAGTACTTC
TRBV5-4,TRBJ2-7,NA,NA,CASSLYPTGAYEQYF,TGTGCCAGCAGCCTATACCCCACAGGCGCCTACGAGCAGTACTTC
TRBV2,TRBJ2-1,TRBD2,NA,CARGRVSSYNEQFF,TGTGCCAGGGGGAGGGTCAGTTCCTACAATGAGCAGTTCTTC
TRBV5-1,TRBJ2-3,NA,NA,CASSFGFGTDTQYF,TGCGCCAGCAGCTTCGGGTTCGGCACAGATACGCAGTATTTT
TRBV5-1,TRBJ2-7,NA,NA,CASSSGGEQYF,TGCGCCAGCAGCTCAGGAGGAGAGCAGTACTTC
TRBV12-2,TRBJ2-1,NA,few,CASRQGTSGLSYNEQFF,TGTGCAAGTCGTCAAGGGACTAGCGGGCTCTCCTACAATGAGCAGTTCTTC